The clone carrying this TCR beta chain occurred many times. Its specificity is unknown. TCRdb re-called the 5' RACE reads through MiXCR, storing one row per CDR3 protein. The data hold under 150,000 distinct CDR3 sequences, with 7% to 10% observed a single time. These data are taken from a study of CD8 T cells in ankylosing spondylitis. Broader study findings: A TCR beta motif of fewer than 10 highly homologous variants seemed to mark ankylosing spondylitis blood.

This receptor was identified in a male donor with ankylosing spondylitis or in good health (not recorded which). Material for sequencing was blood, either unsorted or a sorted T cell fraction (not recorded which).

CDR3 amino acids: CASSPSQGRRLSNQPQHF. The CDR3 DNA follows: TGTGCCAGCAGCCCCTCCCAGGGGCGCCGGTTGAGCAATCAGCCCCAGCATTTT. The chain joins TRBV12-3 or TRBV12-4 to TRBJ1-5, with TRBD1 as a possible D gene (6 bases). The ends were cut back, 6 bases at V and 1 base at J, with 22 bases in the middle. The CDR3 sequence is 18 residues long.